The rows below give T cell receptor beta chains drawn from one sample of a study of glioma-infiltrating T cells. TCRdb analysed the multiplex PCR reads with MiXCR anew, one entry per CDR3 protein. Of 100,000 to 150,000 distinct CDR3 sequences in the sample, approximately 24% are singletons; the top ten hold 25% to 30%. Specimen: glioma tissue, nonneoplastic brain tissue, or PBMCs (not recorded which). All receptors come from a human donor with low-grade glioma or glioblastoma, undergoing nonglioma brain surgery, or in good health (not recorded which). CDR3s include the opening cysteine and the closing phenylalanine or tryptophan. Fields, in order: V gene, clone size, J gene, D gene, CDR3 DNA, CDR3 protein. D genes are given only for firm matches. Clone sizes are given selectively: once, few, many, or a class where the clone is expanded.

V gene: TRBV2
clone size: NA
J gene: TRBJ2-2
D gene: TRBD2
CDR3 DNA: TGTGCCAGCAGCCATAGCGGGGTCACCGGGGAGCTGTTTTTT
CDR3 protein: CASSHSGVTGELFF

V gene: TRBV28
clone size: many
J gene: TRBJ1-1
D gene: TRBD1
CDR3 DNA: TGTGCCGTACCTACAGGGGGTAACACTGAAGCTTTCTTT
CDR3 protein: CAVPTGGNTEAFF

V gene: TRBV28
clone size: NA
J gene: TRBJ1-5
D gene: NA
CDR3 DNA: TGTGCCAGCAGTGACCGGGACCGTAATCTAAATCAGCTCCAGCATTTT
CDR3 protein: CASSDRDRNLNQLQHF

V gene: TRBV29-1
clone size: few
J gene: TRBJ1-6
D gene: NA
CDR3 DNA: TGCAGCGCCTTAGACGGAATGACTAATTCACCCCTCCACTTT
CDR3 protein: CSALDGMTNSPLHF

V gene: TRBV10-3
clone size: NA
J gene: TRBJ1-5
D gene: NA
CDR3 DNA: TGTGCCATCAGTGTGTCCGGAGATCAGCCCCAGCATTTT
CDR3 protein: CAISVSGDQPQHF

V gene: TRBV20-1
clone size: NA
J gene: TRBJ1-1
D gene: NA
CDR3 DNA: TGCAGTGCCCTCCCCGACAGCGGAGCTTTCTTT
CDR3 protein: CSALPDSGAFF

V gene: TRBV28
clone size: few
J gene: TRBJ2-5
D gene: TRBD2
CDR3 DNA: TGTGCCAGCAGCCAGCGGGGTCCTCAAGAGACCCAGTACTTC
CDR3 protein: CASSQRGPQETQYF

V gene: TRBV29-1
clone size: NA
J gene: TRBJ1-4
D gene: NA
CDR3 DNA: TGCAGCGTTCGCTGGGGGGAAAAACTGTTTTTT
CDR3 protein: CSVRWGEKLFF

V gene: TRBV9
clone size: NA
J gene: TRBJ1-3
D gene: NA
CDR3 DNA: TGTGCCAGCAGCGTAGGTCCAGGGAAGGCAAACACCATATATTTT
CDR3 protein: CASSVGPGKANTIYF

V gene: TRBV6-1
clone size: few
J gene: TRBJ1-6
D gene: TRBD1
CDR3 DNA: TGTGCCAGCAGTCCCGACAGGGACTATAATTCACCCCTCCACTTT
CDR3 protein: CASSPDRDYNSPLHF

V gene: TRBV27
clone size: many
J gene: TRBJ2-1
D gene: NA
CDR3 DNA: TGTGCCAGCAGTTTGCCCTTCGAGCAGTTCTTC
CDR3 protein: CASSLPFEQFF

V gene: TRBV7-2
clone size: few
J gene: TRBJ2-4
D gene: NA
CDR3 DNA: TGTGCCAGCAGCAGATTCCAGGGGGCCAAAAACATTCAGTACTTC
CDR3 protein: CASSRFQGAKNIQYF

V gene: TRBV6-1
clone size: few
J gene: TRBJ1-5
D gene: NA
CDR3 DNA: TGTGCCAGCAGGCTTTCAGGGGCCGCTACGAATCAGCCCCAGCATTTT
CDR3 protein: CASRLSGAATNQPQHF

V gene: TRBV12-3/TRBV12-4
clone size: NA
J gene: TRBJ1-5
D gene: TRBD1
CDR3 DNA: TGTGCCAGCAGCAGTCGGGACAGGGGCAATCAGCCCCAGCATTTT
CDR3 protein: CASSSRDRGNQPQHF

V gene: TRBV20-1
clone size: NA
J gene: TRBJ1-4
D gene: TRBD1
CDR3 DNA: TGCAGTGCTAGACCGGGACAGGTTCGAGAAAAACTGTTTTTT
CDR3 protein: CSARPGQVREKLFF

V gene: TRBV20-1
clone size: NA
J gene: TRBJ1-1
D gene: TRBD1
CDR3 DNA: TGCAGTGCTTCGGGACAGGGGGCGGAGACTGAAGCTTTCTTT
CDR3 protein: CSASGQGAETEAFF

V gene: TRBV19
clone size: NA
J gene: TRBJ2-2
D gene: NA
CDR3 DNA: TGTGCCAGTAGGCAGGACAGGAACACCGGGGAGCTGTTTTTT
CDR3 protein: CASRQDRNTGELFF

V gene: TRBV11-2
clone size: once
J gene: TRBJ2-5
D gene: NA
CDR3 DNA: TGTGCCAGCAGCTTTGAAGCCACACAAGAGACCCAGTACTTC
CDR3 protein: CASSFEATQETQYF

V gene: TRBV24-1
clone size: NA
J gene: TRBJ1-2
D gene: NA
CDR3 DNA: TGTGCCACCAGCGGACCGATTAGGCAGTCCTCAACCTATGGCTACACCTTC
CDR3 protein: CATSGPIRQSSTYGYTF

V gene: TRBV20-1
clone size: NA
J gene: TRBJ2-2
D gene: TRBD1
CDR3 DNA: TGCAGTGCTAGCGAGACAGGGGTGGGCGGGGAGCTGTTTTTT
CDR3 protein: CSASETGVGGELFF

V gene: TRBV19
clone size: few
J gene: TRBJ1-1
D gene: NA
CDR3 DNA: TGTGCCAGTAGCCCTTTCCCCGCCTTGAACACTGAAGCTTTCTTT
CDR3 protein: CASSPFPALNTEAFF

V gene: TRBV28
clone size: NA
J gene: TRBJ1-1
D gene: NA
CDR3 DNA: TGTGCCAGCGTGGGGAACACTGAAGCTTTCTTT
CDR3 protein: CASVGNTEAFF

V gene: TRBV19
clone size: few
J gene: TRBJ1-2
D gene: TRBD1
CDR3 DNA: TGTGCCAGTAGCCCCGGGACAGGGAATTACTATGGCTACACCTTC
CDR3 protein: CASSPGTGNYYGYTF

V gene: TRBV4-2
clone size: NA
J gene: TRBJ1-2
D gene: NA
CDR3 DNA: TGTGCCAGCAGCCAAGATAGGGGACCTGGCTACACCTTC
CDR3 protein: CASSQDRGPGYTF

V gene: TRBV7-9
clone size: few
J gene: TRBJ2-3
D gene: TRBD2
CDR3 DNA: TGTGCCAGCAGCTTAACGGGACTAGCGAACACAGATACGCAGTATTTT
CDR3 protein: CASSLTGLANTDTQYF

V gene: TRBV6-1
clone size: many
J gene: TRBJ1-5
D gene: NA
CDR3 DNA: TGTGCCAGCAGAATGGACATGACTCAGCCCCAGCATTTT
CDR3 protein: CASRMDMTQPQHF

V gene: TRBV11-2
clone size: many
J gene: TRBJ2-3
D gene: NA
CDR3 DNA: TGTGCCAGCAGCTTAGCAGTAATCAGCACAGATACGCAGTATTTT
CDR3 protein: CASSLAVISTDTQYF

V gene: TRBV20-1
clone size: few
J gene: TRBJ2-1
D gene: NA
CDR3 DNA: TGCAGTGCTAGAGATTCCCACCCGGAGCGCTACAATGAGCAGTTCTTC
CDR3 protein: CSARDSHPERYNEQFF

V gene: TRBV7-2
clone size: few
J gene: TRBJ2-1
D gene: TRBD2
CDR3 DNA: TGTGCCAGCAGCTTGATCCCTAGCGGGTACAATGAGCAGTTCTTC
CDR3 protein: CASSLIPSGYNEQFF

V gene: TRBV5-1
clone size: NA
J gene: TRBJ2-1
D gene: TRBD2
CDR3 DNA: TGCGCCAGCAGCCGGGGGGTGTCCAGCTCCTACAATGAGCAGTTCTTC
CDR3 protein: CASSRGVSSSYNEQFF

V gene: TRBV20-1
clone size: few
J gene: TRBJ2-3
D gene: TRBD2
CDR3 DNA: TGCAGTGCTAGGCGGACTAGCGGGGGGCCCACAGATACGCAGTATTTT
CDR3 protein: CSARRTSGGPTDTQYF

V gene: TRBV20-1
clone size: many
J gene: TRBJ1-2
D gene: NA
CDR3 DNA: TGCAGTGCTAGAGGACAGGATTTCAGGGACACCTTC
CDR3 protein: CSARGQDFRDTF

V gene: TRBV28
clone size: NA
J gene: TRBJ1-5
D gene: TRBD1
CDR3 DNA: TGTGCCAGCCTCCACAGGGGGGTGGATCAGCCCCAGCATTTT
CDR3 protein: CASLHRGVDQPQHF

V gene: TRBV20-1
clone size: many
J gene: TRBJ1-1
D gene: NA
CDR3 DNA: TGCAGTGCTCACGAGGGAGACACTGAAGCTTTCTTT
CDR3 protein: CSAHEGDTEAFF

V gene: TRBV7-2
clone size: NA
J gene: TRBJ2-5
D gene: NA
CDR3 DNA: TGTGCCAGCAGCTCTTATGGGGCGGAGACCCAGTACTTC
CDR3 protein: CASSSYGAETQYF

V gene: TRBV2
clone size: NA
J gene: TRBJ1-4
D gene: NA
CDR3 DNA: TGTGCCAGCAGTGAATCCGAGAATGAAAAACTGTTTTTT
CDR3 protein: CASSESENEKLFF

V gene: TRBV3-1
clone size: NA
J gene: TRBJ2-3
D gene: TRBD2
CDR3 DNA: TGTGCCAGCAGCCCATCCGGGACTAGCGGAACTAGCACAGATACGCAGTATTTT
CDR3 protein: CASSPSGTSGTSTDTQYF

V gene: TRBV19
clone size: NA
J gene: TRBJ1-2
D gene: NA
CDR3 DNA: TGTGCCAGTAGTGAGGGCACGAGGGGCTATGGCTACACCTTC
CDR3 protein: CASSEGTRGYGYTF

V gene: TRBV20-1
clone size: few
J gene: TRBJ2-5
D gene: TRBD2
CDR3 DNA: TGCAGTGCCCGACCACTAGCGGGGGGTCAAGAGACCCAGTACTTC
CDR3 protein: CSARPLAGGQETQYF

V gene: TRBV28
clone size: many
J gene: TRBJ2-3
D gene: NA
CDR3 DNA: TGTGCCAGCAGCCCCGGCCCAGATACGCAGTATTTT
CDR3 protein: CASSPGPDTQYF

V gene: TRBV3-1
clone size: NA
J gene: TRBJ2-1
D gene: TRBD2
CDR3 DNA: TGTGCCAGCAGCATCGCCGGGGGGGCGGTCAATGAGCAGTTCTTC
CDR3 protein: CASSIAGGAVNEQFF

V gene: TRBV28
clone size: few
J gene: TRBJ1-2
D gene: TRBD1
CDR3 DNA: TGTGCCAGCAGGACAGGGGGGGCCCGCTATGGCTACACCTTC
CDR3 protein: CASRTGGARYGYTF

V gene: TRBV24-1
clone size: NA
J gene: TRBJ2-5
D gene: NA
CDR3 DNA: TGTGCCACCAGTGATTTCTTCCCCGCGGAGACCCAGTACTTC
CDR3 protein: CATSDFFPAETQYF

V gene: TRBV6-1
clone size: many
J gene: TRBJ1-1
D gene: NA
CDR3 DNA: TGTGCCAGCAGTGATTTTGGCAGGGCGACTGAAGCTTTCTTT
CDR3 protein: CASSDFGRATEAFF

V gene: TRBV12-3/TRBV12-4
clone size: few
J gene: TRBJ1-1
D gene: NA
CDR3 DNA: TGTGCCAGCACCCCGAAGCAGAACACTGAAGCTTTCTTT
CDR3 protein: CASTPKQNTEAFF

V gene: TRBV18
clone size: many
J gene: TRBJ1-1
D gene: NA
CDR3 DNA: TGTGCCAGCTCACCAGGTAGGGTTGAAGCTTTCTTT
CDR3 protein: CASSPGRVEAFF

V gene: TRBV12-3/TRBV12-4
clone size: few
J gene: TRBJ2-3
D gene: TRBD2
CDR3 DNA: TGTGCCAGCACCGGGACTAGCGGGGGGAGGGATACGCAGTATTTT
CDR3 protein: CASTGTSGGRDTQYF

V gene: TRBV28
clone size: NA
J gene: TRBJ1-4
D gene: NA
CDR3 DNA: TGTGCCAGCAGTTTACTCCCAGTCGAAAAACTGTTTTTT
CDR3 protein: CASSLLPVEKLFF

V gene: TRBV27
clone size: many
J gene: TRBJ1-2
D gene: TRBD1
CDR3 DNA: TGTGCCAGCAGTTTAAGCGGGACAGGGCTCTATGGCTACACCTTC
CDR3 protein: CASSLSGTGLYGYTF

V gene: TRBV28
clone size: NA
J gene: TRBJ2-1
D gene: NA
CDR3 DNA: TGTGCCAGCAGTTTTGGGTGGAATGAGCAGTTCTTC
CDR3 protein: CASSFGWNEQFF

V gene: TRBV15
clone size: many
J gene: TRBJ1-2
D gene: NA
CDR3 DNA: TGTGCCACCAGCAGAGACCCTGGAGCCTATGGCTACACCTTC
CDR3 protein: CATSRDPGAYGYTF

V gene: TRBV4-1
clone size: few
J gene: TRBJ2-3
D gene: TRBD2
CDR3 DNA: TGCGCCAGCAGCCCCTCCTCTCGCGGGGGTACAGGAGATACGCAGTATTTT
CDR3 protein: CASSPSSRGGTGDTQYF

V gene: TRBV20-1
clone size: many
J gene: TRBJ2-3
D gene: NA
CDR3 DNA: TGCAGTGCTAGAGACCGTGGGGTCGGGTGGTCGGCGCAGTATTTT
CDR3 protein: CSARDRGVGWSAQYF

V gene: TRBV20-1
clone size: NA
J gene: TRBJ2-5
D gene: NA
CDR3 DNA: TGCAGTGCTAGAGATAGAGGGGACCAAGAGACCCAGTACTTC
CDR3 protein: CSARDRGDQETQYF

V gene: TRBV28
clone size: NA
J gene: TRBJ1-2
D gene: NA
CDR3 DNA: TGTGCCAGCAGTTTATGGGGGAATGGCTACACCTTC
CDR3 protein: CASSLWGNGYTF

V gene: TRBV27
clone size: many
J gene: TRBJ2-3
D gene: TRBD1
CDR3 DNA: TGTGCCAGCGAGGGACAGGGGGCAGCTACGCAGTATTTT
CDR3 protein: CASEGQGAATQYF

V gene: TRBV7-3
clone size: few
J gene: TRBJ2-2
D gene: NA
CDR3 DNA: TGTGCCAGCAGCCCGGACAACAGGGTGGGCACCGGGGAGCTGTTTTTT
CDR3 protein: CASSPDNRVGTGELFF

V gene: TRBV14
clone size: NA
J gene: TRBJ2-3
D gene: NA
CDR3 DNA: TGTGCCAGCAGCCAGCTACTCCAGGGTGGAGATGCGCAGTATTTT
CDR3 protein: CASSQLLQGGDAQYF

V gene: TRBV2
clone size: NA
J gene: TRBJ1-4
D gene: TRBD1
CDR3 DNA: TGTGCCAGCAGGGAGGACGGGACAGCTAATGAAAAACTGTTTTTT
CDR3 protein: CASREDGTANEKLFF